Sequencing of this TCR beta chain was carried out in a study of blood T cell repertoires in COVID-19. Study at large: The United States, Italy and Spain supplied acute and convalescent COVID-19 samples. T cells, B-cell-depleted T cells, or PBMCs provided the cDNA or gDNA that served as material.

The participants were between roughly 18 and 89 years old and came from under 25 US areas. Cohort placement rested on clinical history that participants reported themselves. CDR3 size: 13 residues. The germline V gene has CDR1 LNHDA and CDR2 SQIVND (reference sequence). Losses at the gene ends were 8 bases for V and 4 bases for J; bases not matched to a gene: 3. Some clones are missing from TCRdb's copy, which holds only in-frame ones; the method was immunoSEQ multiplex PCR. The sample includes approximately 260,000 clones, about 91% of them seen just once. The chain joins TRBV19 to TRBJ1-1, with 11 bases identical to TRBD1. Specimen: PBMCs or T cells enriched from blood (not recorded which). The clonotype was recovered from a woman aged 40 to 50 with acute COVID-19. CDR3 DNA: TGTGCCAGTGCGGGACAGGGGGGCACTGAAGCTTTCTTT. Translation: CASAGQGGTEAFF.